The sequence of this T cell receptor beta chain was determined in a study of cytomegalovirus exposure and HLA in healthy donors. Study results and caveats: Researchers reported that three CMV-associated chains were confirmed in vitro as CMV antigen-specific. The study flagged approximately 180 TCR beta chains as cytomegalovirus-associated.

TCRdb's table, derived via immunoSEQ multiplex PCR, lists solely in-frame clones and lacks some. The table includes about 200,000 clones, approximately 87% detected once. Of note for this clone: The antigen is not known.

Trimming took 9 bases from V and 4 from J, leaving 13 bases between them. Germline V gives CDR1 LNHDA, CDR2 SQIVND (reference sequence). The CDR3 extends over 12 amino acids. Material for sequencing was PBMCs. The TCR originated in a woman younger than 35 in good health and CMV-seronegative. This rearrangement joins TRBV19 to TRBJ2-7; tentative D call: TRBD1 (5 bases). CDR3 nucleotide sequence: TGTGCCAGAGGGGTGGATATATACGAGCAGTACTTC. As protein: CARGVDIYEQYF.